One and the same sample provided the 26 T cell receptor beta chains below, sequenced in a study of blood T cell repertoires in COVID-19. Assay used: immunoSEQ multiplex PCR; TCRdb lists only in-frame clones, some missing. The sample records approximately 45,000 clones, about 85% being singletons. The sequenced material came from peripheral blood. The receptors shown here come from a human donor in a cohort sampled during active COVID-19.

A few counts support this clone. The genes are TRBV19 and TRBJ1-5; D unresolved. Trimming left V 3 bases short and J 2 bases short, with 8 bases between. The length of the CDR3 is 14 residues. CDR1 and CDR2 from the germline V gene are LNHDA and SQIVND (reference sequence). DNA of the CDR3: TGTGCCAGTAGTATGCTTAGCGGCAATCAGCCCCAGCATTTT. It translates to CASSMLSGNQPQHF.

This clone was detected once. This chain joins TRBV19 and TRBJ2-5; D possibly corresponds to TRBD2 (5 bases). V was trimmed by 5 bases and J by 5 bases, leaving 18 bases between them. Germline V gene sequence: CDR1 LNHDA, CDR2 SQIVND (reference sequence). The CDR3 spans 15 residues. The CDR3 coding sequence is TGTGCCAGTAGTCCATCGGGGAGACCAGAGGAGACCCAGTACTTC. Residues: CASSPSGRPEETQYF.

The V and J genes are TRBV28 and TRBJ2-4; TRBD1 is a possible D gene (6 bases). Trimming removed 6 bases at V and 1 base at J, with 13 bases between. The CDR3 contains 15 residues. Germline V lookup: CDR1 MDHEN, CDR2 SYDVKM. The CDR3 DNA sequence: TGTGCCAGCAGCTCCGCAGGGGCGGCCAAAAACATTCAGTACTTC. It yields the protein CASSSAGAAKNIQYF.

This clone came up once. V gene TRBV6-5 combines with J gene TRBJ1-6, with D perhaps matching TRBD1 (6 bases). V lost 6 bases and J 8 bases, leaving 8 bases between the germline ends. This CDR3 contains 12 residues. Germline V gene data show CDR1 as MNHEY and CDR2 as SVGAGI. DNA of the CDR3: TGTGCCAGCAGGACAGGTCATTCACCCCTCCACTTT. Translating gives CASRTGHSPLHF.

The chain couples TRBV7-9 to TRBJ1-6; no clear D gene. The germline gives CDR1 SEHNR, CDR2 FQNEAQ (reference sequence). This CDR3 comprises 15 residues. V gave up 4 bases and J gave up 7 bases, with 14 bases separating them. The CDR3 region is CASSSAAAANSPLHF. For the CDR3, the DNA is TGTGCCAGCAGCTCAGCGGCGGCAGCCAATTCACCCCTCCACTTT.

This chain uses TRBV5-1 with TRBJ1-1, with TRBD1 matching 8 bases. The length of the CDR3 is 14 residues. CDR1 SGHRS and CDR2 YFSETQ come from the germline V gene. After removal of 4 bases from V and 7 bases from J, the junction contained 9 bases not matched to a gene. The CDR3 bases are TGCGCCAGCAGCATACGACCAGACAGGGGTGAAGCTTTCTTT. It codes for CASSIRPDRGEAFF.

The J gene is TRBJ2-7, the V gene TRBV7-6; 12 bases agree with TRBD1. The germline V gene has CDR1 SGHVS and CDR2 FNYEAQ. V shed 4 bases, J shed 2 bases, and the junction held 6 bases outside the gene matches. The CDR3 is made up of 16 amino acids. The CDR3 region has the DNA TGTGCCAGCAGCTCGGGACAGGGGGCCTTGGCCTACGAGCAGTACTTC. Its translation: CASSSGQGALAYEQYF.

This clone was found a few times. J is TRBJ1-5 and V is TRBV5-6; D gene ambiguous. Trimming removed 0 bases from V and 0 bases from J, with 7 bases in between. The CDR3 consists of 15 residues. CDR1 is SGHDT, CDR2 YYEEEE, per germline. The CDR3 protein is CASSLAGASNQPQHF. CDR3 in DNA: TGTGCCAGCAGCTTGGCGGGAGCTAGCAATCAGCCCCAGCATTTT.

The rearrangement uses TRBV15 and TRBJ1-2; a weak D match, TRBD1 (5 bases). The germline gives CDR1 LNHNV, CDR2 YYDKDF (reference sequence). V shed 6 bases and J shed 3 bases, with 17 bases lying between them. The CDR3 consists of 15 residues. CDR3 sequence: CATSLSGTNYYGYTF. The CDR3 DNA follows: TGTGCCACCAGTCTTAGCGGGACGAACTACTATGGCTACACCTTC.

This clone occurred once. This rearrangement joins TRBV3-1 (or the pseudogene TRBV3-2) to TRBJ2-1; 9 nucleotides line up with TRBD1. Germline CDR1 LGHDT, CDR2 YNNKEL (reference sequence). This CDR3 comprises 15 residues. The J segment lost 12 bases and the V segment lost 4 bases, leaving 13 bases of the junction unmatched. The CDR3 sequence is CASSLDRGSRSVQFF. Written as DNA, the CDR3 is TGTGCCAGCAGCCTGGACAGGGGCTCCCGCTCTGTGCAGTTCTTC.

This chain joins TRBV19 and TRBJ2-1; D is possibly TRBD2 (5 bases). The V and J ends lost 5 bases and 4 bases respectively, with 9 bases between them. The CDR3 runs to 13 residues. CDR1 and CDR2 (germline): LNHDA, SQIVND (reference sequence). CDR3 nucleotides: TGTGCCAGTAGTTCAGAGGGTTACAATGAGCAGTTCTTC. It specifies CASSSEGYNEQFF.

V and J are TRBV19 and TRBJ1-6, with 7 positions matching TRBD1. This CDR3 is built from 13 residues. The germline CDR1 and CDR2 sequences are LNHDA and SQIVND (reference sequence). V was clipped by 6 bases and J by 4 bases; unmatched bases: 0. Here the CDR3 reads CASRGQYNSPLHF. The CDR3 DNA follows: TGTGCCAGTAGGGGACAGTATAATTCACCCCTCCACTTT. The whole variable domain, remainder taken from reference TRBV19 and TRBJ1-6, is DGGITQSPKYLFRKEGQNVTLSCEQNLNHDAMYWYRQDPGQGLRLIYYSQIVNDFQKGDIAEGYSVSREKKESFPLTVTSAQKNPTAFYLCASRGQYNSPLHFGNGTRLTVT.

This chain connects TRBV6-6 to TRBJ1-1; D is uncertain. V dropped 4 bases and J dropped 1 base, with 10 bases sitting between them. Germline V lookup: CDR1 MNHNY, CDR2 SVGAGI (reference sequence). This CDR3 has 14 residues. CDR3 in amino acids: CASSSHDKNTEAFF. In DNA, the CDR3 is TGTGCCAGCAGTTCCCACGACAAGAACACTGAAGCTTTCTTT.

V and J are TRBV9 and TRBJ2-7, with D possibly matching TRBD2 (6 bases). The germline gives CDR1 SGDLS, CDR2 YYNGEE. The CDR3 length is 15 residues. The V end was cut by 2 bases, the J end by 1 base, with 13 bases between. The CDR3 region is CASSVGAGWSYEQYF. In nucleotides, the CDR3 is TGTGCCAGCAGCGTTGGGGCGGGATGGTCCTACGAGCAGTACTTC.

The chain employs TRBV7-9 and TRBJ1-2; no clear D. Germline CDR1 reads SEHNR; CDR2 reads FQNEAQ (reference sequence). The length of the CDR3 is 14 residues. V lost 4 bases and J 8 bases, leaving 17 bases between the germline ends. The CDR3 region is CASSSIGPSSGYTF. In nucleotides, the CDR3 is TGTGCCAGCAGCTCCATTGGGCCGTCTAGCGGCTACACCTTC.

J is TRBJ1-2 and V is TRBV5-6, with 9 bases that match TRBD1. J gave up 2 bases and V 3 bases, and 2 bases lay outside the gene matches. Germline values: CDR1 SGHDT, CDR2 YYEEEE. This CDR3 contains 14 residues. This CDR3 reads CASSWGTGNYGYTF. In DNA form, the CDR3 reads TGTGCCAGCAGCTGGGGGACAGGGAACTATGGCTACACCTTC. Complete variable domain (other parts from reference TRBV5-6 and TRBJ1-2): DAGVTQSPTHLIKTRGQQVTLRCSPKSGHDTVSWYQQALGQGPQFIFQYYEEEERQRGNFPDRFSGHQFPNYSSELNVNALLLGDSALYLCASSWGTGNYGYTFGSGTRLTVV.

This chain connects TRBV4-1 to TRBJ2-7; the match to TRBD1 covers 7 bases. The junction had 10 bases not matched to a gene; V was cut back by 3 bases and J by 5 bases. Per germline, CDR1 MGHRA and CDR2 YSYEKL. This CDR3 spans 15 amino acids. The CDR3 sequence: CASSHPNRGENEQYF. In DNA form, the CDR3 reads TGCGCCAGCAGCCATCCAAACAGGGGAGAAAACGAGCAGTACTTC.

The genes are TRBV7-9 and TRBJ2-3; 14 positions match TRBD2. Per germline, CDR1 SEHNR and CDR2 FQNEAQ (reference sequence). This CDR3 spans 17 amino acids. Losses at the gene ends were 1 base for V and 2 bases for J; bases not matched to a gene: 2. CDR3 DNA sequence: TGTGCCAGCAGCTTAGGGGGACTAGCGGGGGTCACAGATACGCAGTATTTT. Its protein product is CASSLGGLAGVTDTQYF.

The chain carries TRBV20-1 and TRBJ1-2; D is possibly TRBD1 (5 bases). Per the germline V gene, CDR1 is DFQATT and CDR2 is SNEGSKA (reference sequence). The ends were cut back, 7 bases at V and 7 bases at J, with 13 bases in the middle. The CDR3 has 11 residues. The CDR3 loop is CSGGRASGYTF. The CDR3 DNA is TGCAGTGGAGGCAGGGCCAGTGGCTACACCTTC.

The V and J genes are TRBV3-1 (or the pseudogene TRBV3-2) and TRBJ2-7; 11 bases match TRBD2. Germline V gene data show CDR1 as LGHDT and CDR2 as YNNKEL (reference sequence). This CDR3 spans 16 amino acids. Trimming took 4 bases from V and 4 from J; bases not matched to a gene: 9. CDR3 region: CASSPVAGGPTYEQYF. In DNA form, the CDR3 reads TGTGCCAGCAGCCCGGTAGCGGGGGGGCCGACGTACGAGCAGTACTTC.

The V gene is TRBV6-6, the J gene TRBJ2-1; D may be TRBD1 (5 bases). CDR3 length: 15 amino acids. The V end lost 3 bases, the J end lost 6 bases, and 15 bases lay between the germline ends. CDR1 is MNHNY and CDR2 is SVGAGI in the germline V gene (reference sequence). The CDR3 loop reads CASSYRRTLSNEQFF. DNA of the CDR3: TGTGCCAGCAGTTATAGACGGACACTGTCCAATGAGCAGTTCTTC.

This clone has just a few counts. The rearrangement joins TRBV19 to TRBJ2-7; D is possibly TRBD2 (6 bases). Trimming pared 4 bases from V and 0 bases from J, leaving 10 bases between. Per the germline V gene, CDR1 is LNHDA and CDR2 is SQIVND (reference sequence). The length of the CDR3 is 14 residues. CDR3 nucleotide sequence: TGTGCCAGTAGTACTAGCGTTAGCTCCTACGAGCAGTACTTC. This encodes CASSTSVSSYEQYF.

This chain connects TRBV6-5 to TRBJ1-3; D remains ambiguous. CDR1 MNHEY and CDR2 SVGAGI come from the germline V gene. CDR3 size: 14 residues. The germline V and J ends were trimmed by 0 bases and 3 bases, with 6 bases remaining between them. The CDR3 DNA reads as TGTGCCAGCAGTTACTCGTTCTTTGGAAACACCATATATTTT. It is translated as CASSYSFFGNTIYF.

The rearrangement links TRBV5-1 to TRBJ1-1; D may be TRBD1 (6 bases). Germline V gene lookup returns CDR1 SGHRS and CDR2 YFSETQ. The CDR3 length is 15 residues. Trimming took 1 base from V and 0 from J, leaving 10 bases between them. The CDR3 nucleotides are TGCGCCAGCAGCTTGAGCAGGGGCCTGAACACTGAAGCTTTCTTT. Amino acid sequence: CASSLSRGLNTEAFF.

The genes are TRBV3-1 (or the pseudogene TRBV3-2) and TRBJ2-7; weak D call: TRBD2 (6 bases). Germline CDR1 reads LGHDT; CDR2 reads YNNKEL (reference sequence). CDR3 size: 15 residues. Trimming left V 0 bases short and J 5 bases short, with 14 bases between. The CDR3 loop reads CASSQDIRGGDEQYF. The DNA for the CDR3 is TGTGCCAGCAGCCAAGATATTCGGGGAGGAGACGAGCAGTACTTC.

This clone showed up just once. This sample includes further DNA sequences coding for the same CDR3. The chain employs TRBV7-9 and TRBJ2-2; 11 bases are shared with TRBD2. The germline gives CDR1 SEHNR, CDR2 FQNEAQ (reference sequence). With 8 bases clipped from V and 5 bases from J, the junction kept 16 bases outside the gene matches. The CDR3 is 18 amino acids. CDR3 bases: TGTGCCAGCCTCAGCCGGCTAGCGGGAGGAGTAAAGACCGGGGAGCTGTTTTTT. Translated: CASLSRLAGGVKTGELFF.